One and the same sample provided the 16 T cell receptor beta chains below, sequenced in a study of OX40 agonist ivuxolimab in advanced cancers. Libraries were prepared by immunoSEQ multiplex PCR; TCRdb keeps only in-frame clonotypes and omits some of them. This repertoire shows 45,000 to 65,000 clones, over 75% found once; its top ten account for 0.69%. The sample consisted of CD4+ or CD8+ T cells sorted from blood, taken in a trial of the OX40 agonist ivuxolimab. The receptors stem from an adult with an advanced solid tumor such as melanoma, head and neck, liver or kidney cancer.

This clone has just one count. CDR3: CASSTGTSNTGELFF. CDR3 DNA sequence: TGTGCCAGCAGTACCGGGACCTCGAACACCGGGGAGCTGTTTTTT. The rearrangement links TRBV6-5 to TRBJ2-2, with D perhaps TRBD1 or TRBD2 (5 bases each). Per germline, CDR1 MNHEY and CDR2 SVGAGI. The CDR3 spans 15 residues. The V end lost 5 bases, the J end lost 0 bases, and 10 bases lay between the germline ends.

This clone came up a few times. The chain combines TRBV29-1 with TRBJ2-6; 8 nucleotides align to TRBD1. The ends lost 7 bases at V and 2 bases at J; junction bases unmatched: 4. CDR1 is SQVTM, CDR2 ANQGSEA, per germline. CDR3 length: 14 residues. The CDR3 sequence is CSAGQGPGANVLTF. As DNA, the CDR3 is TGCAGCGCTGGACAGGGACCTGGGGCCAACGTCCTGACTTTC.

The chain combines TRBV15 with TRBJ2-7; the D is unclear. The CDR3 sequence is 15 residues long. The germline CDR1 and CDR2 sequences are LNHNV and YYDKDF (reference sequence). With 0 bases removed from V and 3 bases from J, the gap between germline ends came to 12 bases. CDR3 sequence reads: CATSREYGVHYEQYF. For the CDR3, the DNA is TGTGCCACCAGCAGAGAATATGGGGTTCACTACGAGCAGTACTTC.

This rearrangement joins TRBV10-2 to TRBJ2-5; the match to TRBD2 covers 11 bases. V dropped 8 bases and J dropped 2; count of bases not matched to a gene: 7. The CDR3 is 15 amino acids. The germline CDR1 and CDR2 sequences are WSHSY and SAAADI. CDR3 in DNA: TGCGCCAGCGCCGTAGCGGGGGGGCATCAAGAGACCCAGTACTTC. This sequence encodes CASAVAGGHQETQYF.

The rearrangement joins TRBV6-1 to TRBJ1-1; possible D gene TRBD1, 5 bases. The V end lost 6 bases, the J end lost 3 bases, and 14 bases lay between the germline ends. CDR3 size: 14 residues. Germline CDR1 and CDR2: MNHNS and SASEGT. This chain's CDR3 is CASRGRVRDTEAFF. In DNA form, the CDR3 reads TGTGCCAGCAGGGGACGGGTAAGGGACACTGAAGCTTTCTTT.

The chain couples TRBV19 to TRBJ1-2; a possible D gene is TRBD1 (6 bases). V was trimmed by 7 bases and J by 8 bases, leaving 20 bases between them. Looked up from germline, CDR1 is LNHDA and CDR2 is SQIVND (reference sequence). The CDR3 is 14 amino acids. Here the CDR3 reads CASTKQGKSIGYTF. CDR3 nucleotides: TGTGCCAGTACCAAACAGGGAAAGAGTATAGGCTACACCTTC.

This clone was recorded only once. This chain uses TRBV19 with TRBJ1-2; 8 bases are a match to TRBD1. V was clipped by 7 bases and J by 5 bases; unmatched bases: 9. This CDR3 spans 14 amino acids. Germline lookup yields CDR1 LNHDA and CDR2 SQIVND (reference sequence). The CDR3, as DNA: TGTGCCAGTAACATAGGCAGGGGGCTTTATGGCTACACCTTC. This gives the protein CASNIGRGLYGYTF.

In regard to this clone: At one boundary the junction diverges from the germline segment, which might be a read error. The chain recombines TRBV5-1 with TRBJ2-2; the D gene is possibly TRBD2 (5 bases). This CDR3 region has 15 residues. In germline, CDR1 is SGHRS, CDR2 YFSETQ. The CDR3 DNA sequence: TGTGCCAGCAGCTTGGCCATGGTGAGGGCCGGGGAGCTGTTTTTT. Translating gives CASSLAMVRAGELFF.

The chain links TRBV5-8 to TRBJ1-1; no clear D. The CDR3 is made up of 11 amino acids. Looked up from germline, CDR1 is SGHTS and CDR2 is YDEGEE. Deletions cut 1 base from V and 5 bases from J, with 3 bases between. DNA for the CDR3: TGTGCCAGCAGCTTGCGAACTGAAGCTTTCTTT. Amino acids: CASSLRTEAFF.

The chain links TRBV5-1 to TRBJ2-2; D possibly matches TRBD1 or TRBD2 (5 bases each). V lost 4 bases to trimming and J lost 6 bases, with 16 bases between them. The germline V gene encodes CDR1 SGHRS and CDR2 YFSETQ. CDR3 length equals 15 residues. Written as DNA, the CDR3 is TGCGCCAGCAGCCAGGTCGGGGACCGAGCCGGGGAGCTGTTTTTT. Its protein product is CASSQVGDRAGELFF.

The rearrangement links TRBV28 to TRBJ1-2; 7 nucleotides agree with TRBD1. CDR1 is MDHEN and CDR2 is SYDVKM in the germline V gene. The V gene end was trimmed by 5 bases and the J gene end by 0 bases; junction bases not matched to a gene: 3. CDR3 size: 14 residues. The CDR3 is CASSGTAANYGYTF. The CDR3 DNA reads as TGTGCCAGCAGTGGGACAGCCGCTAACTATGGCTACACCTTC.

The chain uses TRBV5-1 and TRBJ2-3; TRBD1 is a possible D gene (5 bases). This CDR3 contains 16 residues. V lost 0 bases to trimming and J lost 2 bases, with 13 bases between them. Germline assignment: CDR1 SGHRS and CDR2 YFSETQ. This CDR3 reads CASSLVGRADTDTQYF. The CDR3, as DNA: TGCGCCAGCAGCTTGGTGGGCAGGGCCGACACAGATACGCAGTATTTT.

In this sample, this clone turned up once. One end of the junction is discordant with germline, which a read error may explain. Distinct nucleotide sequences in the sample also encode this CDR3. The rearrangement uses TRBV5-6 and TRBJ2-3; 10 nucleotides match TRBD1. CDR3 length: 14 residues. Germline V gene sequence: CDR1 SGHDT, CDR2 YYEEEE. The DNA of the CDR3 is TGTGCCAGCAGCCCAGGACAGGGGGACGATACACAGTATTTT. Residues: CASSPGQGDDTQYF.

The genes are TRBV19 and TRBJ1-5; D is ambiguous. Trimming left V 2 bases short and J 7 bases short, with 18 bases between. The germline V gene has CDR1 LNHDA and CDR2 SQIVND (reference sequence). The CDR3 runs to 16 residues. CDR3 coding DNA: TGTGCCAGTAGTATATTCTCCCCTAGCCTAAAGCAGCCCCAGCATTTT. It is translated as CASSIFSPSLKQPQHF.

For the CDR3, the DNA is TGTGCCAGCAGCTTAGAGGCAGGGGGCTACACCTTC. This sequence encodes CASSLEAGGYTF. The chain couples TRBV7-6 to TRBJ1-2; tentatively, D is TRBD1 (5 bases). The CDR3 loop spans 12 amino acids. Germline V gene lookup returns CDR1 SGHVS and CDR2 FNYEAQ. Trimming removed 1 base at V and 8 bases at J, with 8 bases between.

The chain has TRBV5-6 and TRBJ2-1, with 8 positions matching TRBD1. Germline CDR1 is SGHDT and CDR2 is YYEEEE. This CDR3 region has 17 residues. V lost 4 bases and J lost 0; bases outside the gene matches: 9. The CDR3 is CASSGGAGGVSYNEQFF. As DNA, the CDR3 is TGTGCCAGCAGCGGGGGAGCAGGGGGCGTCTCCTACAATGAGCAGTTCTTC.